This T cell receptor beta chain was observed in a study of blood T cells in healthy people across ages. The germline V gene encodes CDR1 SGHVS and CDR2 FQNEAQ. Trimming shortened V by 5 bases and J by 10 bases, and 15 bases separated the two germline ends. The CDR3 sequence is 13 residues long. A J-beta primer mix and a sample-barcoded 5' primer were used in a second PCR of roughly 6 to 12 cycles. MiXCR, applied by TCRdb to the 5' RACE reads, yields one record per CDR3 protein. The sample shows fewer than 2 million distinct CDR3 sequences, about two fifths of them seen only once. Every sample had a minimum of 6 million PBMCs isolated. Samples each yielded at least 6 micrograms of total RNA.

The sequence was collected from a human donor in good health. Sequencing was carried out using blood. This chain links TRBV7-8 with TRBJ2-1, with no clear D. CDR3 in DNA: TGTGCCAGCAGCCCAACCCCCTCTCTCGAGCAGTTCTTC. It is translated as CASSPTPSLEQFF.